A single TCR beta chain is shown here with its context. Germline CDR1 and CDR2: DFQATT and SNEGSKA (reference sequence). Trimming cost V 3 bases and J 5 bases, with 10 bases left between them. This CDR3 spans 12 amino acids. TCRdb itself ran the reads through MiXCR, one entry per CDR3 protein. The sample includes about 16,000 distinct CDR3 sequences, approximately 34% of them seen just once. The chain carries TRBV20-1 and TRBJ2-5; D possibly corresponds to TRBD2 (6 bases). Material: blood. The source of this sequence is a human donor. The CDR3 coding sequence is TGCAGTGCTAGCGGGAGTTCCGAGACCCAGTACTTC. This codes for CSASGSSETQYF.